This TCR beta chain was captured in a study of long-term antiretroviral therapy in people with HIV. Notes on the study in general: After ART, diversity increased yet remained lower than transplant donor controls.

Running of the v3.0 immunoSEQ assay took place at survey level. TCRdb keeps only in-frame clones here, not all; method: immunoSEQ multiplex PCR. The sample has tens of thousands of clones; 90% to 95% are singletons. About this clone itself: The antigen is unknown.

The J segment lost 7 bases and the V segment lost 2 bases, leaving 5 bases of the junction unmatched. The germline V gene encodes CDR1 MNHNS and CDR2 SASEGT. The length of the CDR3 is 15 residues. V usage is TRBV6-1 and J usage is TRBJ2-2; 9 nucleotides line up with TRBD2. The specimen was unsorted PBMCs, collected about 7.4 years after starting antiretroviral therapy. The receptor was derived from a man aged 50 or older with HIV. The CDR3 coding sequence is TGTGCCAGCAGTGAATGGCGCGGGGGGGTCGGGGAGCTGTTTTTT. It specifies CASSEWRGGVGELFF.